The present entry profiles one T cell receptor beta chain with its context. This specimen belongs to a study of shared clonotypes between healthy human individuals. Study-level information: The composition of the donors was a couple of women and a few men aged 18 to 49.

TCRdb keeps only in-frame clones here, not all; method: immunoSEQ multiplex PCR. The sample holds under 1,900,000 clones, approximately 98.5% seen once. V lost 4 bases to trimming and J lost 1 base, with 7 bases between them. Germline CDR1 reads GTSNPN; CDR2 reads SVGIG (reference sequence). The CDR3 extends over 13 amino acids. Sequencing used naive CD4+ T cells sorted from blood. Stated subset: CD45RA+ positively selected. The TCR sequence derives from a man aged 25 to 40 in good health. The chain recombines TRBV30 with TRBJ2-2, with unresolved D. The CDR3 sequence: CAWKGRNTGELFF. In DNA form, the CDR3 reads TGTGCCTGGAAGGGCCGGAACACCGGGGAGCTGTTTTTT.